This T cell receptor beta chain is from a study of beta chain features in type 1 diabetes. Broader study findings: There was a moderate but significant shortening of TCRB CDR3s in all four CD4+ subsets of Type 1 diabetes patients.

cDNA synthesis used the whole RNA isolate, giving expressed TCRB sequences. Millions of reads, on average, came from each naive, central memory and regulatory T cell sample. Produced via immunoSEQ multiplex PCR; TCRdb's table is partial and in-frame only. The repertoire holds about 27,000 clones, roughly 56% seen once, with approximately 1.5% in the top ten. On this clone: The antigen is unknown.

Germline values: CDR1 SGDLS, CDR2 YYNGEE. After removal of 2 bases from V and 7 bases from J, the junction contained 8 bases not matched to a gene. The CDR3 loop spans 15 amino acids. The sequencing input was Tregs from blood. The V and J genes are TRBV9 and TRBJ2-2, with 7 bases that match TRBD2. The sequence came from a woman aged 18 to 35 with type 1 diabetes. For the CDR3, the DNA is TGTGCCAGCAGCGTTCGGGGGGACTTCGGCGGGGAGCTGTTTTTT. It encodes CASSVRGDFGGELFF.